The source of this T cell receptor (beta chain) is a study of blood T cell repertoires in COVID-19. Study at large: The United States, Italy and Spain supplied acute and convalescent COVID-19 samples. PBMCs, B-cell-depleted T cells, or T cells were the source of the cDNA or gDNA that made up the material.

Trimming took 0 bases from V and 5 from J, leaving 6 bases between them. This CDR3 contains 13 residues. Germline loops: CDR1 LGHNA, CDR2 YNFKEQ. Per the original methods: Nucleated cell counts were estimated from reference gene primer amplification. Libraries were prepared by immunoSEQ multiplex PCR; TCRdb keeps only in-frame clonotypes and omits some of them. That table furnishes V, J and clone size, whereas the DNA furnished D and trimming. Of 75,000 to 95,000 clones in the sample, 65% to 90% were seen once. The chain links TRBV4-2 to TRBJ2-3, with D unclear. Sequenced: peripheral blood. The sequence came from a man in his sixties with acute or convalescent COVID-19. CDR3 amino acids: CASSQDRVDTQYF. The DNA for the CDR3 is TGTGCCAGCAGCCAAGATCGCGTAGATACGCAGTATTTT.